This T cell receptor (beta chain) comes out of a study of T-cell memory formation after mild COVID-19. Study-wide results and limits: Among CD4+ contracting clones, most were CM and EM, and CD8+ ones EMRA. Contracting clones, day 15 to 85, had balanced CD4/CD8, and later expanders favored CD4+.

Concerning this clonotype itself: Its antigen is undetermined.

TCRalpha and TCRbeta libraries used 5'RACE with constant-segment primers and UMIs. TCRdb analysed the 5' RACE reads with MiXCR anew, one entry per CDR3 protein. This table holds 100,000 to 120,000 distinct CDR3 sequences, roughly a sixth found once. CDR1 and CDR2 (germline): SGHVS, FQNEAQ. This CDR3 is 15 amino acids long. Trimming cost V 5 bases and J 7 bases, with 18 bases left between them. The rearrangement links TRBV7-8 to TRBJ1-5; TRBD1 is a possible D gene (5 bases). The sequenced material came from PBMCs or a T cell subset sorted from them (not recorded which). The sequence came from a young man who had mild COVID-19 (a few samples of this study predate the infection). Cell type and time point are not known. The CDR3 DNA reads TGTGCCAGCAGCCCTCGGTTGACGGGGCGACAGCCCCAGCATTTT. It codes for CASSPRLTGRQPQHF.